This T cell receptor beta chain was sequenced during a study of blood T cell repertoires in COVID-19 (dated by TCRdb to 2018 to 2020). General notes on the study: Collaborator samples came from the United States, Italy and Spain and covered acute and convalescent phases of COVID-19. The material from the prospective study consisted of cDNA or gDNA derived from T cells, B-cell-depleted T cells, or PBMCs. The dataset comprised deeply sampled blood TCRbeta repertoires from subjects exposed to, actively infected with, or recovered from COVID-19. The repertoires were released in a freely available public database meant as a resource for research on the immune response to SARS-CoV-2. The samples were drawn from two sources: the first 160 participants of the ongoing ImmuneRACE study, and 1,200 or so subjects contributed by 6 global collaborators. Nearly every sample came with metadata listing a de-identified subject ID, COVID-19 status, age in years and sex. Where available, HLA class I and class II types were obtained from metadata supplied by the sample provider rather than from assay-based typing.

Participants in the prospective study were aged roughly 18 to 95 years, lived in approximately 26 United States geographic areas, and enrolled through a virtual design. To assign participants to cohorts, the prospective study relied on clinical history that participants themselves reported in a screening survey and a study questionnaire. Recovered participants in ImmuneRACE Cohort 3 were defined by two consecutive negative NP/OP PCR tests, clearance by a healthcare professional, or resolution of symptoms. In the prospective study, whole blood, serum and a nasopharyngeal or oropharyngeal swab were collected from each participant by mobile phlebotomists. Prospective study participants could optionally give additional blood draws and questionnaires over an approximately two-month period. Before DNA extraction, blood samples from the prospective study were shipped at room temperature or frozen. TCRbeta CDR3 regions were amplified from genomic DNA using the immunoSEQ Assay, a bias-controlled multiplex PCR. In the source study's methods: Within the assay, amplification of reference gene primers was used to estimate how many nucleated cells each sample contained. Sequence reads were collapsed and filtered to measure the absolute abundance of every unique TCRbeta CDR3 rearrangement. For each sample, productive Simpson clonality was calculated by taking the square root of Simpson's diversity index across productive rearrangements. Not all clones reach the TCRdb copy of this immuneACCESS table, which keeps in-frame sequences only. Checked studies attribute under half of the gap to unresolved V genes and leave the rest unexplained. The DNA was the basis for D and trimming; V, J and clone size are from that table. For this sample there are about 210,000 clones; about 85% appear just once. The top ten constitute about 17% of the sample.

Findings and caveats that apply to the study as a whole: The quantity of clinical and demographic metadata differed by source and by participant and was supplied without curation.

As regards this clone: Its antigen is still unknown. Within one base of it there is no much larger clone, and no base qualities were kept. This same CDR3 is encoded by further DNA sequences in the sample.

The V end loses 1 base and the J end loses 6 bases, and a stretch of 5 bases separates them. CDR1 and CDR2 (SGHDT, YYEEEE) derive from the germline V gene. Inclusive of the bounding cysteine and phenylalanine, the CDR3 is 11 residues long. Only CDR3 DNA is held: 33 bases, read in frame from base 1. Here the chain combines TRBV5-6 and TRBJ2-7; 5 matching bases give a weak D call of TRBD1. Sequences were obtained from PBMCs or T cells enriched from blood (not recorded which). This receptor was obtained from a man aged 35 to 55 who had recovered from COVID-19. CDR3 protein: CASSLRGEQYF. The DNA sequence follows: TGTGCCAGCAGCTTGAGGGGCGAGCAGTACTTC.